The source of this T cell receptor (beta chain) is a study of CD4+ T cells in melanoma. General observations from the study: In melanoma, neoantigen-specific CD4+ T cells reportedly differed in differentiation state. CD8+ T cell, macrophage and B cell function reportedly correlated with neoantigen-specific CD4+ T cells.

In regard to this clone: No antigen is known for it.

The assay was immunoSEQ multiplex PCR, and TCRdb's table has in-frame clones only and misses some. The sample includes 17,000 or so clones, about 85% seen only once; the top ten take roughly 5.4%. The V and J ends lost 9 bases and 0 bases respectively, with 11 bases between them. CDR1 is SNHLY, CDR2 FYNNEI, per germline. This CDR3 region has 13 residues. The gene calls are TRBV2 and TRBJ1-1; unclear D gene. This TCR derives from a human donor with melanoma. The specimen sequenced was cells from a culture (not recorded whether cultured in vitro). As DNA, the CDR3 is TGTGCCAGACATGTAGTAATGAACACTGAAGCTTTCTTT. It specifies CARHVVMNTEAFF.